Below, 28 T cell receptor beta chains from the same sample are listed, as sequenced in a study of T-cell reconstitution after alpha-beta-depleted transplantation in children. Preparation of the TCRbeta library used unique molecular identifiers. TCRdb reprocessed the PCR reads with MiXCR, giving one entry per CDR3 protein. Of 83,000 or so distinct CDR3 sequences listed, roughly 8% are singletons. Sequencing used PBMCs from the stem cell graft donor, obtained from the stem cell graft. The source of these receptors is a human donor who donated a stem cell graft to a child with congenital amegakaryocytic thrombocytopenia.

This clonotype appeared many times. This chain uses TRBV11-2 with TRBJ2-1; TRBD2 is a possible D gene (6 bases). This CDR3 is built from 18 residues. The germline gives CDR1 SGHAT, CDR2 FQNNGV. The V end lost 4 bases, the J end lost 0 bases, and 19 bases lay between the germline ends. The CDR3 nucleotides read TGTGCCAGCAGCTCGGCCCCGGTGGTGCGGGACTCCTACAATGAGCAGTTCTTC. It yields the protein CASSSAPVVRDSYNEQFF.

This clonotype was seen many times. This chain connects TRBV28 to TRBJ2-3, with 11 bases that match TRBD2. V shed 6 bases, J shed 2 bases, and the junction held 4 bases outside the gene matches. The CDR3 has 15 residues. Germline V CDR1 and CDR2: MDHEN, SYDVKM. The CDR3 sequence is CASSLLAGVTDTQYF. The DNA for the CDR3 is TGTGCCAGCAGCTTACTAGCGGGGGTCACAGATACGCAGTATTTT. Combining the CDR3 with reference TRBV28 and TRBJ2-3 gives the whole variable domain DVKVTQSSRYLVKRTGEKVFLECVQDMDHENMFWYRQDPGLGLRLIYFSYDVKMKEKGDIPEGYSVSREKKERFSLILESASTNQTSMYLCASSLLAGVTDTQYFGPGTRLTVL.

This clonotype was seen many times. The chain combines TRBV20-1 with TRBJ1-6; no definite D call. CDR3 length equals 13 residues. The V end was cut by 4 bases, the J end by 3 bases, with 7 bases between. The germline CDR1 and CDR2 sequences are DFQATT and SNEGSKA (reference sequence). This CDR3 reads CSATSDYNSPLHF. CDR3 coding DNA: TGCAGTGCTACCTCGGACTATAATTCACCCCTCCACTTT.

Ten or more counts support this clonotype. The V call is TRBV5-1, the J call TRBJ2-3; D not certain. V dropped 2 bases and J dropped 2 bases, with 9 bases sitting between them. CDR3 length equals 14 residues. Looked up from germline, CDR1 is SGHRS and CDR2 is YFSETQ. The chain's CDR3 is CASSFGPNTDTQYF. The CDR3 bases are TGCGCCAGCAGCTTCGGGCCCAACACAGATACGCAGTATTTT.

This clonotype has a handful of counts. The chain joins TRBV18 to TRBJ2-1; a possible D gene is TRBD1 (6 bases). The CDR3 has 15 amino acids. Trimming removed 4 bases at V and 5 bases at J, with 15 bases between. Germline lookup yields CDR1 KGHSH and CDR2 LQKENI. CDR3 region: CASSRDIGPHNEQFF. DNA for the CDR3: TGTGCCAGCTCACGGGACATTGGGCCCCACAATGAGCAGTTCTTC.

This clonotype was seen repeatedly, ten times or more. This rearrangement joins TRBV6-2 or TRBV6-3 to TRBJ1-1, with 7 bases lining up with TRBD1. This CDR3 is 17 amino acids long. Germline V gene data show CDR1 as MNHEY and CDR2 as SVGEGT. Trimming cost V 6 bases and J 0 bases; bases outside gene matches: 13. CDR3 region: CASSDRSGGIMNTEAFF. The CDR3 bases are TGTGCCAGCAGCGATCGTTCAGGGGGGATCATGAACACTGAAGCTTTCTTT.

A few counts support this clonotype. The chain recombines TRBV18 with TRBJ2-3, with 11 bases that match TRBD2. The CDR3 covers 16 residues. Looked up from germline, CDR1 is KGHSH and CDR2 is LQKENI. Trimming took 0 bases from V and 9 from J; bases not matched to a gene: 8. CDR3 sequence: CASSPPGLAVLGTQYF. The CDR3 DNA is TGTGCCAGCTCACCACCGGGACTAGCGGTACTAGGGACGCAGTATTTT.

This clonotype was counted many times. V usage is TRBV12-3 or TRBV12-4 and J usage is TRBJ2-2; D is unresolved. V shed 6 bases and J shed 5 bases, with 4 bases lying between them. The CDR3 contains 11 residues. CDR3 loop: CASSITGELFF. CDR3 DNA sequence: TGTGCCAGCAGCATTACCGGGGAGCTGTTTTTT.

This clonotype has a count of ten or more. For the CDR3, the DNA is TGCGCCAGCAGCCCCGGGACAGCGTCCAATGAGCAGTTCTTC. Translation gives CASSPGTASNEQFF. The V call is TRBV5-1, the J call TRBJ2-1, with 7 bases matching TRBD1. Germline CDR1 is SGHRS and CDR2 is YFSETQ. The CDR3 extends over 14 amino acids. The J segment lost 6 bases and the V segment lost 4 bases, leaving 7 bases of the junction unmatched.

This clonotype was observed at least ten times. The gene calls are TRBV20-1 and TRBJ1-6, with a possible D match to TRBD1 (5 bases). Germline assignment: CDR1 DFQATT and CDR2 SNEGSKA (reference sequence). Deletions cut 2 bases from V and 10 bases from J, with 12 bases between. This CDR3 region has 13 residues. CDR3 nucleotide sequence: TGCAGTGCTAGATTCAGGGCTCGATCACCCCTCCACTTT. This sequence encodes CSARFRARSPLHF.

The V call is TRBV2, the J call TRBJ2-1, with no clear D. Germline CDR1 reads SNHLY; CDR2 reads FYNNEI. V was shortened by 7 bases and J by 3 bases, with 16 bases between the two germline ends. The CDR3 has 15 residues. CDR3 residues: CASMGRNRDYNEQFF. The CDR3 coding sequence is TGTGCCAGCATGGGCCGGAACCGCGACTACAATGAGCAGTTCTTC.

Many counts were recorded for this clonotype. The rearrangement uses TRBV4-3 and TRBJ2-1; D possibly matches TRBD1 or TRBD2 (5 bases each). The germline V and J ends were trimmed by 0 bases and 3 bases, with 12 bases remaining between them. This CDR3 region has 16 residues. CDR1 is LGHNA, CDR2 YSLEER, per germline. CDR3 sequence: CASSQEPGPRYNEQFF. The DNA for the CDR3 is TGCGCCAGCAGCCAAGAACCGGGACCTCGCTACAATGAGCAGTTCTTC.

Here the CDR3 reads CASSLSEWTEAFF. DNA of the CDR3: TGTGCCAGCAGCTTAAGCGAGTGGACTGAAGCTTTCTTT. The rearrangement links TRBV7-9 to TRBJ1-1; D is undetermined. V gave up 2 bases and J gave up 5 bases, with 9 bases separating them. CDR3 length: 13 amino acids. In germline, CDR1 is SEHNR, CDR2 FQNEAQ (reference sequence).

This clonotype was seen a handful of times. In DNA form, the CDR3 reads TGTGCCAGCAGCACTAACTCAGGGGCTTTTTATGGCTACACCTTC. It yields the protein CASSTNSGAFYGYTF. The rearrangement joins TRBV7-2 to TRBJ1-2; a weak D match, TRBD1 (6 bases). Trimming took 5 bases from V and 5 from J, leaving 18 bases between them. The length of the CDR3 is 15 residues. Germline V gene lookup returns CDR1 SGHTA and CDR2 FQGNSA.

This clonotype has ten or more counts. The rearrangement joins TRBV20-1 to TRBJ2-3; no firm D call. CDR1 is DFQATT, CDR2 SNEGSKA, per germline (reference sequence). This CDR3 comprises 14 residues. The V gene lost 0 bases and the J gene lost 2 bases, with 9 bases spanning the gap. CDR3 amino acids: CSARDWRSTDTQYF. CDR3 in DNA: TGCAGTGCTAGAGATTGGCGATCCACAGATACGCAGTATTTT.

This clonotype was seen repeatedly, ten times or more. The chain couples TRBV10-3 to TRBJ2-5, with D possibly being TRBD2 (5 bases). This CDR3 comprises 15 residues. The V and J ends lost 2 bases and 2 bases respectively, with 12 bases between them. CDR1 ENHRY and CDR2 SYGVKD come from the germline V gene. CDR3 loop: CAISERDRTQETQYF. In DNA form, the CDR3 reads TGTGCCATCAGTGAGCGTGATCGGACTCAAGAGACCCAGTACTTC.

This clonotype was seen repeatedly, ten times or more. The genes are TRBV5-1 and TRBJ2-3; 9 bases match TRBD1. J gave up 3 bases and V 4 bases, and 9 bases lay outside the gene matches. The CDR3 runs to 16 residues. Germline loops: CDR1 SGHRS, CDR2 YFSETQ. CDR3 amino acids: CASSQWTGTGTDTQYF. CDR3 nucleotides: TGCGCCAGCAGCCAATGGACAGGGACAGGGACAGATACGCAGTATTTT.

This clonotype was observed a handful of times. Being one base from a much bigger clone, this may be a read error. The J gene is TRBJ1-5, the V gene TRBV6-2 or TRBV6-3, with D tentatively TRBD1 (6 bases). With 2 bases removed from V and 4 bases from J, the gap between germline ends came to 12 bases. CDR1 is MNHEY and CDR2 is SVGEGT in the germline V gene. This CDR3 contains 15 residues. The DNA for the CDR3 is TGTGCCAGCAGTTACGTCTGGACAGAGAATCAGCCCCAGCATTTT. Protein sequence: CASSYVWTENQPQHF.

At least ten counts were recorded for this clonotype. CDR3 DNA: TGTGCCAGCACCACCGGATGGCAGCCCCAGCATTTT. It codes for CASTTGWQPQHF. The chain joins TRBV6-6 to TRBJ1-5; no definite D call. Per germline, CDR1 MNHNY and CDR2 SVGAGI (reference sequence). V was pared by 7 bases and J by 7 bases, with 11 bases between. CDR3 length equals 12 residues.

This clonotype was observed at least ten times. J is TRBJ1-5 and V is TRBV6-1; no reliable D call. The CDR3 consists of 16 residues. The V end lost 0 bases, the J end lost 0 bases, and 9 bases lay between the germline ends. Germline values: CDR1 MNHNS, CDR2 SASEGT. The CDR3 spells CASSEAPSYSNQPQHF. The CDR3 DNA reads TGTGCCAGCAGTGAAGCGCCCAGCTATAGCAATCAGCCCCAGCATTTT.

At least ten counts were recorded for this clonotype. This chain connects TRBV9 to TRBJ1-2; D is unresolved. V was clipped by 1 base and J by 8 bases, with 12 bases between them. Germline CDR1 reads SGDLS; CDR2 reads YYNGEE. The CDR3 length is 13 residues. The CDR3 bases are TGTGCCAGCAGCGTAAACGGGGAAAGGGGCTACACCTTC. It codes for CASSVNGERGYTF.

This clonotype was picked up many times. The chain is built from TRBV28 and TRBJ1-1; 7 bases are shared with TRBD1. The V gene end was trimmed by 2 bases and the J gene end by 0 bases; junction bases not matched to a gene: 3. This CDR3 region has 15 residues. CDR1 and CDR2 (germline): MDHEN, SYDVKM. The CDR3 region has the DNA TGTGCCAGCAGTTTAGGGACAGCGATGAACACTGAAGCTTTCTTT. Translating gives CASSLGTAMNTEAFF. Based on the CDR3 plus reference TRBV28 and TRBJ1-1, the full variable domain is DVKVTQSSRYLVKRTGEKVFLECVQDMDHENMFWYRQDPGLGLRLIYFSYDVKMKEKGDIPEGYSVSREKKERFSLILESASTNQTSMYLCASSLGTAMNTEAFFGQGTRLTVV.

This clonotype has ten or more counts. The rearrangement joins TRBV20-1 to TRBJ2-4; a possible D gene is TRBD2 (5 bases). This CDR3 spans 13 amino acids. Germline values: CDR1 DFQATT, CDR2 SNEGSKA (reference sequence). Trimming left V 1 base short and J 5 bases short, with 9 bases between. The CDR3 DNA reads TGCAGTGCTAGAGGCGCAGCGGAAAACATTCAGTACTTC. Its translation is CSARGAAENIQYF.

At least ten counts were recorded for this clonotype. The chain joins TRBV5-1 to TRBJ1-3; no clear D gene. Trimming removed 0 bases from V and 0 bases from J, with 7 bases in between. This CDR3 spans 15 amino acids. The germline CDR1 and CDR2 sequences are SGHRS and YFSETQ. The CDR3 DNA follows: TGCGCCAGCAGCTTGGTAGGAGACTCTGGAAACACCATATATTTT. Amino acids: CASSLVGDSGNTIYF.

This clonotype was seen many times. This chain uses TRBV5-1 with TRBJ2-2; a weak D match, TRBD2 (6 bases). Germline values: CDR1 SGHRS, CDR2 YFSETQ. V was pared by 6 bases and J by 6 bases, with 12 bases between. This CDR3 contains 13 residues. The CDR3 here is CASTFGEAGELFF. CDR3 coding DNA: TGCGCCAGCACCTTTGGGGAGGCCGGGGAGCTGTTTTTT.

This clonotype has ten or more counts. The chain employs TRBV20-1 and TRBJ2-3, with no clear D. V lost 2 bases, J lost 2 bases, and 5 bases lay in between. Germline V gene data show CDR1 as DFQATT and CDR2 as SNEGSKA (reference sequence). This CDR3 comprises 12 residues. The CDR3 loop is CSARPATDTQYF. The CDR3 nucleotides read TGCAGTGCTAGACCTGCCACAGATACGCAGTATTTT.

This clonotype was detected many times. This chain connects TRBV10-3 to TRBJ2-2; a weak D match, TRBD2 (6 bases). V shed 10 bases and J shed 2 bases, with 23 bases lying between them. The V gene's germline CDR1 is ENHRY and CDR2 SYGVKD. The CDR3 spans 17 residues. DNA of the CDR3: TGTGCCACCGGACTACTGACCCCCGCTATCAACACCGGGGAGCTGTTTTTT. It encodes CATGLLTPAINTGELFF.

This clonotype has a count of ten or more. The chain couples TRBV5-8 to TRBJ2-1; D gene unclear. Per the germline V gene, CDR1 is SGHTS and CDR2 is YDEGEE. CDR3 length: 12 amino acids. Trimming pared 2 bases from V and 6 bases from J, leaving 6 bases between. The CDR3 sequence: CASSLDLNEQFF. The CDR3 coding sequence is TGTGCCAGCAGCTTAGATCTCAATGAGCAGTTCTTC.